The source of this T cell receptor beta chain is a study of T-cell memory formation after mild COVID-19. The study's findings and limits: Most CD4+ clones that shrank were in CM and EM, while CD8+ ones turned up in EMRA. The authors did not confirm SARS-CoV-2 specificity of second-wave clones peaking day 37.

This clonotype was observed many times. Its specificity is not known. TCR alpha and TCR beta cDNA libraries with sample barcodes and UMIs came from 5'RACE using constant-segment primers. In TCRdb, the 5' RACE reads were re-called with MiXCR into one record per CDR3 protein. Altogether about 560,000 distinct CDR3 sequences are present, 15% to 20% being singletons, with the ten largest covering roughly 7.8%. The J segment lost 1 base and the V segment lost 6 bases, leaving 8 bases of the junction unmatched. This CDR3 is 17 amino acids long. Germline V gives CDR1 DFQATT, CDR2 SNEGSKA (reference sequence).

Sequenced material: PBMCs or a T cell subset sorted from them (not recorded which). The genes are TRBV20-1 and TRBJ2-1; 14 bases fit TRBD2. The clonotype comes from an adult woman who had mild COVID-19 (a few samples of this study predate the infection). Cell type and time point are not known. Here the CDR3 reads CSAIGTSGSISYNEQFF. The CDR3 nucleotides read TGCAGTGCGATCGGGACTAGCGGGAGTATTTCCTACAATGAGCAGTTCTTC.